What follows are 20 T cell receptor beta chains derived from one specimen sequenced in a study of T cell changes during pregnancy in multiple sclerosis. Some clones are missing from TCRdb's copy, which holds only in-frame ones; the method was immunoSEQ multiplex PCR. The sample contains about 77,000 clones, under 95% of which appear only once. Material: peripheral blood, obtained after pregnancy. The receptors stem from a female donor in good health, enrolled as a control in a pregnancy study.

V is TRBV19 and J is TRBJ1-4; the D is unclear. The germline CDR1 and CDR2 sequences are LNHDA and SQIVND (reference sequence). There are 16 residues in the CDR3. Trimming pared 7 bases from V and 0 bases from J, leaving 15 bases between. This CDR3 reads CASTPVRAATNEKLFF. The CDR3 DNA reads TGTGCCAGTACCCCGGTGAGGGCCGCAACTAATGAAAAACTGTTTTTT.

The rearrangement uses TRBV2 and TRBJ1-6; tentatively, D is TRBD1 (5 bases). V was pared by 7 bases and J by 0 bases, with 10 bases between. The CDR3 runs 15 residues. CDR1 is SNHLY, CDR2 FYNNEI, per germline. The CDR3 here is CASNGDSSYNSPLHF. DNA for the CDR3: TGTGCCAGCAATGGCGACAGCTCCTATAATTCACCCCTCCACTTT.

This clone was seen more than once but under ten times. The chain carries TRBV19 and TRBJ1-6; D is unclear. V lost 3 bases to trimming and J lost 0 bases, with 9 bases between them. CDR1 LNHDA and CDR2 SQIVND come from the germline V gene (reference sequence). The CDR3 is made up of 16 amino acids. Written as DNA, the CDR3 is TGTGCCAGTAGTATGTCGGGAGGCTCCTATAATTCACCCCTCCACTTT. Its protein product is CASSMSGGSYNSPLHF.

The V gene is TRBV30, the J gene TRBJ2-5, with 7 nucleotides matching TRBD2. The CDR3 loop spans 14 amino acids. V was pared by 3 bases and J by 11 bases, with 15 bases of the junction left unmatched. Germline loops: CDR1 GTSNPN, CDR2 SVGIG (reference sequence). CDR3 nucleotides: TGTGCCTGGAGGGTTTATGCGGGAGCCGGGGAGCAGTACTTC. It codes for CAWRVYAGAGEQYF.

The chain employs TRBV30 and TRBJ2-1; D remains ambiguous. The CDR3 runs 12 residues. Trimming stripped 1 base from V and 4 bases from J, with 5 bases between. The V gene's germline CDR1 is GTSNPN and CDR2 SVGIG (reference sequence). CDR3 nucleotide sequence: TGTGCCTGGAGTGCCGGGTACAATGAGCAGTTCTTC. Its protein product is CAWSAGYNEQFF.

This chain links TRBV5-6 with TRBJ2-5, with TRBD2 matching over 9 bases. V gave up 4 bases and J gave up 7 bases; unmatched junction bases: 5. The CDR3 consists of 13 residues. Germline V gene sequence: CDR1 SGHDT, CDR2 YYEEEE. The CDR3 nucleotides are TGTGCCAGCAGCCGAGCGGGGGGTGGGACCCAGTACTTC. Amino acids: CASSRAGGGTQYF.

The chain recombines TRBV7-9 with TRBJ2-7; 9 positions match TRBD1. Trimming took 4 bases from V and 5 from J; bases not matched to a gene: 15. The CDR3 totals 17 residues. Per the germline V gene, CDR1 is SEHNR and CDR2 is FQNEAQ (reference sequence). CDR3 residues: CASSYIRRGQGSHEQYF. CDR3 coding DNA: TGTGCCAGCAGCTACATCCGCCGGGGACAGGGCAGCCACGAGCAGTACTTC.

This chain uses TRBV7-2 with TRBJ2-7, with 11 bases identical to TRBD2. Trimming removed 1 base from V and 7 bases from J; junction bases left unmatched: 6. Germline CDR1 SGHTA, CDR2 FQGNSA. The CDR3 spans 15 residues. The DNA of the CDR3 is TGTGCCAGCAGCTTAGGTAGCGGGAGGGATGGGGAGCAGTACTTC. Encoded protein: CASSLGSGRDGEQYF.

The rearrangement uses TRBV7-2 and TRBJ2-2; TRBD2 might be the D (5 bases). V was shortened by 6 bases and J by 4 bases, with 12 bases between the two germline ends. This CDR3 spans 14 amino acids. Germline values: CDR1 SGHTA, CDR2 FQGNSA. The CDR3 region is CASRSEASTGELFF. The CDR3 nucleotides read TGTGCCAGCAGGTCGGAGGCGAGCACCGGGGAGCTGTTTTTT.

This clone was detected only once. The gene calls are TRBV7-2 and TRBJ2-7; 8 nucleotides align to TRBD1. Germline V gene data show CDR1 as SGHTA and CDR2 as FQGNSA. V trimming: 5 bases; J trimming: 1 base; junction bases outside the gene matches: 4. The CDR3 runs to 14 residues. This CDR3 reads CASSVQGVSYEQYF. The CDR3 DNA reads as TGTGCCAGCAGCGTACAGGGGGTTTCCTACGAGCAGTACTTC. The full variable domain, completed using reference TRBV7-2 and TRBJ2-7, is GAGVSQSPSNKVTEKGKDVELRCDPISGHTALYWYRQSLGQGLEFLIYFQGNSAPDKSGLPSDRFSAERTGGSVSTLTIQRTQQEDSAVYLCASSVQGVSYEQYFGPGTRLTVT.

The chain is built from TRBV4-1 and TRBJ2-1; 12 positions agree with TRBD1. This CDR3 region has 16 residues. Germline V gives CDR1 MGHRA, CDR2 YSYEKL. The V gene end was trimmed by 4 bases and the J gene end by 8 bases; junction bases not matched to a gene: 9. The CDR3 here is CASSRTGTGGFDEQFF. The CDR3 DNA sequence: TGCGCCAGCAGCCGTACCGGGACAGGGGGCTTCGATGAGCAGTTCTTC.

CDR3 DNA sequence: TGTGCCAGCAGTCTTACAGCGAACACTGAAGCTTTCTTT. Encoded protein: CASSLTANTEAFF. The chain joins TRBV6-1 to TRBJ1-1, with unresolved D. Germline V CDR1 and CDR2: MNHNS, SASEGT. Deletions cut 5 bases from V and 1 base from J, with 8 bases between. This CDR3 comprises 13 residues.

This chain uses TRBV7-2 with TRBJ2-7, with 10 bases fitting TRBD2. The CDR3 runs to 14 residues. J lost 3 bases, V lost 7 bases, and 6 bases had no gene match. The germline V gene encodes CDR1 SGHTA and CDR2 FQGNSA. CDR3 DNA: TGTGCCAGCACCCTTAGCGGGGGGAGCTACGAGCAGTACTTC. Residues: CASTLSGGSYEQYF. The full variable domain, completed using reference TRBV7-2 and TRBJ2-7, is GAGVSQSPSNKVTEKGKDVELRCDPISGHTALYWYRQSLGQGLEFLIYFQGNSAPDKSGLPSDRFSAERTGGSVSTLTIQRTQQEDSAVYLCASTLSGGSYEQYFGPGTRLTVT.

The chain has TRBV27 and TRBJ2-3, with 7 positions matching TRBD2. The CDR3 is made up of 16 amino acids. V was pared by 5 bases and J by 2 bases, with 10 bases of the junction left unmatched. Germline CDR1 and CDR2: MNHEY and SMNVEV (reference sequence). The CDR3 bases are TGTGCCAGCAGTACGACTAGCAGCACCCCCACAGATACGCAGTATTTT. Translated: CASSTTSSTPTDTQYF.

The count of this clone is one. J is TRBJ2-7 and V is TRBV6-5; D not certain. This CDR3 comprises 13 residues. V was pared by 0 bases and J by 3 bases, with 6 bases between. Germline V gene data show CDR1 as MNHEY and CDR2 as SVGAGI. The CDR3: CASSYSGSYEQYF. CDR3 nucleotides: TGTGCCAGCAGTTACTCCGGTAGCTACGAGCAGTACTTC.

The gene calls are TRBV5-4 and TRBJ1-2; a weak D match, TRBD1 (5 bases). Trimming shortened V by 3 bases and J by 4 bases, and 19 bases separated the two germline ends. Germline V gene lookup returns CDR1 SGHNT and CDR2 YYREEE (reference sequence). CDR3 length: 16 amino acids. CDR3 sequence reads: CASSWGDSRITYGYTF. In DNA form, the CDR3 reads TGTGCCAGCAGCTGGGGGGACTCCAGGATTACCTATGGCTACACCTTC.

The CDR3 coding sequence is TGCACCAGCAGCCAAGAATGGTCCGATCCGGGACAGGGTATTGCAACTAATGAAAAACTGTTTTTT. The encoded protein is CTSSQEWSDPGQGIATNEKLFF. V is TRBV1 and J is TRBJ1-4; the table assigns TRBD1, which was not confirmed against the DNA. TRBV1 is described as a pseudogene. The CDR3 sequence is 22 residues long.

The genes are TRBV2 and TRBJ2-7; TRBD1 might be the D (6 bases). Germline V gene lookup returns CDR1 SNHLY and CDR2 FYNNEI. Trimming took off 0 bases at V and 2 bases at J, with 11 bases between the two ends. The CDR3 is 15 residues long. For the CDR3, the DNA is TGTGCCAGCAGTGAAGCTACAGGGCTTCCCTACGAGCAGTACTTC. Residues: CASSEATGLPYEQYF.

The rearrangement uses TRBV5-1 and TRBJ1-1; 9 nucleotides agree with TRBD1. The CDR3 has 15 amino acids. The germline gives CDR1 SGHRS, CDR2 YFSETQ. J gave up 1 base and V 2 bases, and 3 bases lay outside the gene matches. CDR3 loop: CASSFYRGRNTEAFF. As DNA, the CDR3 is TGCGCCAGCAGCTTCTACAGGGGGCGGAACACTGAAGCTTTCTTT.

The CDR3 coding sequence is TGTGCCACGTCGGGGGGCGAGGCCAACGTCCTGACTTTC. Translated: CATSGGEANVLTF. J is TRBJ2-6 and V is TRBV2; a weak D match, TRBD2 (7 bases). The CDR3 covers 13 residues. V was shortened by 10 bases and J by 6 bases, with 13 bases between the two germline ends. Germline V gene lookup returns CDR1 SNHLY and CDR2 FYNNEI. The full variable domain, completed using reference TRBV2 and TRBJ2-6, is EPEVTQTPSHQVTQMGQEVILRCVPISNHLYFYWYRQILGQKVEFLVSFYNNEISEKSEIFDDQFSVERPDGSNFTLKIRSTKLEDSAMYFCATSGGEANVLTFGAGSRLTVL.